Each of the 18 T cell receptor beta chains below was sequenced from the same sample in a study of blood T cells in healthy people across ages. The second PCR ran about 6 to 12 cycles with a sample-barcoded 5' primer and J-beta primers. One entry per CDR3 protein, called by TCRdb with MiXCR from the 5' RACE reads. Seen here are hundreds of thousands of distinct CDR3 sequences, 40% to 50% observed once, and the top ten hold around 21%. The material sequenced was blood. The source of these receptors is a man aged 60 to 75 in good health.

This clonotype was seen only once. The chain couples TRBV2 to TRBJ1-5, with D tentatively TRBD1 (5 bases). V lost 3 bases, J lost 7 bases, and 13 bases lay in between. The germline V gene has CDR1 SNHLY and CDR2 FYNNEI. The CDR3 runs 14 residues. CDR3 loop: CASSEGPGGQPQHF. CDR3 DNA sequence: TGTGCCAGCAGTGAGGGACCGGGAGGCCAGCCCCAGCATTTT.

J is TRBJ2-1 and V is TRBV7-2, with D perhaps being TRBD1 or TRBD2 (5 bases each). Germline assignment: CDR1 SGHTA and CDR2 FQGNSA. V was trimmed by 2 bases and J by 5 bases, leaving 13 bases between them. CDR3 length: 15 residues. The CDR3 sequence is CASSLSGPQNNEQFF. The CDR3 DNA is TGTGCCAGCAGCTTATCGGGACCCCAGAACAATGAGCAGTTCTTC.

CDR3 in DNA: TGCAGTGCTAGTCCACCCCCAGGGGGGCGCGGCAATGAGCAGTTCTTC. Translating it yields CSASPPPGGRGNEQFF. The J gene is TRBJ2-1, the V gene TRBV20-1; perhaps TRBD1 as D (7 bases). Between the trimmed V and J ends, which lost 3 bases and 6 bases, there was a span of 21 bases. From germline, CDR1 is DFQATT and CDR2 SNEGSKA (reference sequence). This CDR3 region has 16 residues.

A word on this clonotype: This likely comes from a read error, as the CDR3 has no conserved phenylalanine or tryptophan at its end. V and J are TRBV3-1 and TRBJ2-1; D is unresolved. The V gene's germline CDR1 is LGHDT and CDR2 YNNKEL (reference sequence). Trimming stripped 1 base from V and 8 bases from J, with 15 bases between. The CDR3 spans 15 residues. CDR3 DNA sequence: TGTGCCAGCAGCCAAGCCCTTCAACTGAGAGATGAGCAGTTCTTG. It specifies CASSQALQLRDEQFL.

This chain connects TRBV7-2 to TRBJ2-7; TRBD2 might be the D (6 bases). CDR3 length equals 15 residues. The germline CDR1 and CDR2 sequences are SGHTA and FQGNSA. Trimming removed 5 bases from V and 0 bases from J, with 14 bases in between. The CDR3 spells CASSPSGGASYEQYF. The CDR3 coding sequence is TGTGCCAGCAGCCCCTCCGGGGGAGCCTCCTACGAGCAGTACTTC.

This clonotype was counted many times. The chain uses TRBV7-6 and TRBJ2-7, with TRBD1 matching over 9 bases. V lost 5 bases and J lost 0; bases outside the gene matches: 5. Looked up from germline, CDR1 is SGHVS and CDR2 is FNYEAQ. The CDR3 runs to 15 residues. The CDR3 DNA reads TGTGCCAGCAGCCCCGGGACAGGGCCCTCCTACGAGCAGTACTTC. This encodes CASSPGTGPSYEQYF. Using reference TRBV7-6 and TRBJ2-7 for the parts outside the CDR3, the full variable domain is GAGVSQSPRYKVTKRGQDVALRCDPISGHVSLYWYRQALGQGPEFLTYFNYEAQQDKSGLPNDRFSAERPEGSISTLTIQRTEQRDSAMYRCASSPGTGPSYEQYFGPGTRLTVT.

The chain combines TRBV6-5 with TRBJ2-4; D not certain. The J call could be wrong; TRBJ2-7 is a better fit for the DNA end. Germline V gives CDR1 MNHEY, CDR2 SVGAGI. The CDR3 runs to 14 residues. CDR3 nucleotides: TGTGCCAGCGGTACGGACGCGCGAAGTTCCGAGCAGTACTTC. Protein: CASGTDARSSEQYF.

This chain connects TRBV5-1 to TRBJ2-1, with a possible D match to TRBD2 (8 bases). CDR3 size: 16 residues. Trimming removed 3 bases at V and 6 bases at J, with 19 bases between. Germline V CDR1 and CDR2: SGHRS, YFSETQ. CDR3 amino acids: CASSSGGGGGFNEQFF. The CDR3 DNA reads as TGCGCCAGCAGCTCAGGGGGTGGCGGGGGGTTCAATGAGCAGTTCTTC.

The rearrangement uses TRBV7-3 and TRBJ2-1, with D possibly being TRBD2 (6 bases). The CDR3 has 16 amino acids. V was shortened by 5 bases and J by 1 base, with 15 bases between the two germline ends. Germline V lookup: CDR1 SGHTA, CDR2 FQGTGA. CDR3 coding DNA: TGTGCCAGCAGCCCGGGACTTTCCCATTCCTACAATGAGCAGTTCTTC. It codes for CASSPGLSHSYNEQFF.

The rearrangement uses TRBV5-1 and TRBJ2-3; D gene uncertain. V lost 5 bases and J 0 bases, leaving 13 bases between the germline ends. The CDR3 spans 15 residues. Germline lookup yields CDR1 SGHRS and CDR2 YFSETQ. The CDR3 loop is CASSFDGSSTDTQYF. For the CDR3, the DNA is TGCGCCAGCAGTTTTGACGGATCTAGCACAGATACGCAGTATTTT.

The chain uses TRBV14 and TRBJ2-4; no firm D call. The better agreement between TRBJ2-7 and the DNA end casts doubt on the J call. The CDR3 runs to 15 residues. The germline V gene has CDR1 SGHDN and CDR2 FVKESK. The CDR3: CASSQETVKTYEQYF. For the CDR3, the DNA is TGTGCCAGCAGCCAAGAGACCGTTAAAACCTACGAGCAGTACTTC.

This clonotype was found a few times. This chain connects TRBV13 to TRBJ2-1; D remains ambiguous. This CDR3 spans 13 amino acids. The germline V gene has CDR1 PRHDT and CDR2 FYEKMQ (reference sequence). The germline V and J ends were trimmed by 5 bases and 9 bases, with 14 bases remaining between them. CDR3: CASSPFDGSEQFF. In DNA, the CDR3 is TGTGCCAGCAGCCCCTTTGACGGCAGTGAGCAGTTCTTC.

The chain couples TRBV14 to TRBJ2-4; tentative D call: TRBD2 (5 bases). The J call may be mistaken, given a closer DNA end match to TRBJ2-5. The germline V gene encodes CDR1 SGHDN and CDR2 FVKESK. This CDR3 is built from 14 residues. CDR3 sequence (DNA): TGTGCCAGCAGCCAAGACAAGAGGAGGGAGACCCAGTACTTC. This gives the protein CASSQDKRRETQYF.

The rearrangement joins TRBV10-2 to TRBJ1-1; a weak D match, TRBD1 (6 bases). Germline CDR1 and CDR2: WSHSY and SAAADI. This CDR3 has 14 residues. V lost 2 bases and J 8 bases, leaving 15 bases between the germline ends. The CDR3 DNA is TGCGCCAGCAGTGAGAGGCAACAGGGAGGAGAAGCTTTCTTT. Its protein product is CASSERQQGGEAFF.

This chain connects TRBV27 to TRBJ2-1; tentative D call: TRBD2 (6 bases). Germline V CDR1 and CDR2: MNHEY, SMNVEV (reference sequence). CDR3 size: 14 residues. V lost 4 bases and J lost 10, with 17 bases in between. The DNA of the CDR3 is TGTGCCAGCAGTTCCGGGACTCTTTTCGGGGAGCAGTTCTTC. Its translation is CASSSGTLFGEQFF.

The V gene is TRBV7-9, the J gene TRBJ2-7, with D perhaps TRBD1 or TRBD2 (5 bases each). Trimming pared 5 bases from V and 2 bases from J, leaving 19 bases between. CDR3 size: 16 residues. Germline CDR1 is SEHNR and CDR2 is FQNEAQ (reference sequence). CDR3 loop: CASSLLPGGGPYEQYF. DNA of the CDR3: TGTGCCAGCAGCCTGCTCCCTGGGGGTGGACCCTACGAGCAGTACTTC.

In its sample, this clonotype was seen many times. The V call is TRBV28, the J call TRBJ2-7, with TRBD2 identical over 10 bases. Per germline, CDR1 MDHEN and CDR2 SYDVKM. Trimming removed 6 bases from V and 2 bases from J; junction bases left unmatched: 7. This CDR3 has 15 residues. Here the CDR3 DNA reads TGTGCCAGCAGCACTTCTAGCGGGGGAACCTACGAGCAGTACTTC. Its protein product is CASSTSSGGTYEQYF.

The chain links TRBV20-1 to TRBJ1-4; 11 nucleotides agree with TRBD1. The J segment lost 7 bases and the V segment lost 0 bases, leaving 7 bases of the junction unmatched. This CDR3 has 16 amino acids. Germline CDR1 DFQATT, CDR2 SNEGSKA (reference sequence). CDR3 protein: CSARDRTGGEGEKLFF. Written as DNA, the CDR3 is TGCAGTGCTAGAGATCGGACAGGGGGCGAGGGTGAAAAACTGTTTTTT.